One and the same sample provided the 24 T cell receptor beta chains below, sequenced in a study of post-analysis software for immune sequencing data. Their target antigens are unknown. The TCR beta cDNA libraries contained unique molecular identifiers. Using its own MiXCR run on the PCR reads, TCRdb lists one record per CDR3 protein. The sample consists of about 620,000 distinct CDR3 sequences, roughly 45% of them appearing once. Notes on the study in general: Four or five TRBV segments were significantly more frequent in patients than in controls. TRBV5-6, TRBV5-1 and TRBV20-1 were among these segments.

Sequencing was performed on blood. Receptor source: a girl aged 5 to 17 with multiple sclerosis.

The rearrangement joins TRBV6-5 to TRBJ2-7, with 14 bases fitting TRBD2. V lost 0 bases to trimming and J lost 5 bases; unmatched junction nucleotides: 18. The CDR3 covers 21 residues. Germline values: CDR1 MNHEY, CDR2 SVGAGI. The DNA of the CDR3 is TGTGCCAGCAGTTACTCGATGGCCGAGGGACTAGCGGGAGAAATATCCGACGAGCAGTACTTC. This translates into CASSYSMAEGLAGEISDEQYF.

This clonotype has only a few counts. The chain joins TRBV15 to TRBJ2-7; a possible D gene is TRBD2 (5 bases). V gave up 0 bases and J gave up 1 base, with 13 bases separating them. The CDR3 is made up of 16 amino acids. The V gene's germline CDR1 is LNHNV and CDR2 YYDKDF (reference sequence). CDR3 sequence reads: CATSRDLDGVSYEQYF. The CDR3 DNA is TGTGCCACCAGCAGAGATCTTGACGGGGTTTCCTACGAGCAGTACTTC.

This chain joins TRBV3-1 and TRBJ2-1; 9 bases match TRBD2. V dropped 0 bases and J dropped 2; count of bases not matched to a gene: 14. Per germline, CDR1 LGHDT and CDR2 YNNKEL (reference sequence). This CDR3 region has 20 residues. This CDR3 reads CASSQDIRLAGYSTYNEQFF. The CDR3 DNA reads TGTGCCAGCAGCCAAGATATAAGGCTAGCGGGATATTCGACCTACAATGAGCAGTTCTTC.

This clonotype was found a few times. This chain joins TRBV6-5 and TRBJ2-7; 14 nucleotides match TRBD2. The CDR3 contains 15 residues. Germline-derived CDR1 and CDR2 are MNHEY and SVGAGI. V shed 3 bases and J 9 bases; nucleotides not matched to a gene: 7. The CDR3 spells CASSYGTSGGNRQYF. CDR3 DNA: TGTGCCAGCAGTTATGGGACTAGCGGGGGTAATAGGCAGTACTTC.

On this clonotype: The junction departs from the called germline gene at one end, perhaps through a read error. The CDR3 here is CAGSFGSGSYNEQFF. The CDR3, as DNA: TGTGCCGGCAGTTTTGGTAGCGGCTCCTACAATGAGCAGTTCTTC. The genes are TRBV27 and TRBJ2-1; D may be TRBD2 (6 bases). The CDR3 sequence is 15 residues long. Germline V gives CDR1 MNHEY, CDR2 SMNVEV (reference sequence).

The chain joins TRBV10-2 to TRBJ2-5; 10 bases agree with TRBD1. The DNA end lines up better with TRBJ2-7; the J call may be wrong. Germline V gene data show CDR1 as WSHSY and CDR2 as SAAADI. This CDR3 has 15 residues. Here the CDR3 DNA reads TGCGCCAGCAGTGAGTCTGGGACAGGGGCCTACGAGCAGTACTTC. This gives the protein CASSESGTGAYEQYF.

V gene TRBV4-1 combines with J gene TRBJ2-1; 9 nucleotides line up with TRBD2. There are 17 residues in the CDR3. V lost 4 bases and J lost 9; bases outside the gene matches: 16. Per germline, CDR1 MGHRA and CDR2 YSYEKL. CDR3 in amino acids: CASSRVGTSQGGFEQFF. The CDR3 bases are TGCGCCAGCAGCCGTGTTGGGACTAGCCAGGGGGGGTTTGAGCAGTTCTTC.

The CDR3 here is CASSKTGGWTSYEQYF. CDR3 DNA sequence: TGTGCCAGTAGTAAGACAGGGGGCTGGACCTCCTACGAGCAGTACTTC. The chain joins TRBV19 to TRBJ2-7, with TRBD1 identical over 10 bases. Germline-derived CDR1 and CDR2 are LNHDA and SQIVND (reference sequence). This CDR3 region has 16 residues. Losses at the gene ends were 4 bases for V and 0 bases for J; bases not matched to a gene: 6.

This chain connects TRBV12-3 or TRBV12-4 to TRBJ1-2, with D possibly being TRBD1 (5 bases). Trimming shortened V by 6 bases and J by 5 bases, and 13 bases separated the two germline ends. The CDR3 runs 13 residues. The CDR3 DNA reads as TGTGCCAGCAGCGTGGGGGACGGATATGGCTACACCTTC. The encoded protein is CASSVGDGYGYTF.

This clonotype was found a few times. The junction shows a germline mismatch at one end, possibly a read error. The CDR3 nucleotides are TGTGCTAGCAGCCCGTCATTCTATGGCTACACCTTC. It yields the protein CASSPSFYGYTF. The rearrangement uses TRBV3-1 and TRBJ1-2; no clear D gene. The CDR3 is 12 amino acids. Germline V gives CDR1 LGHDT, CDR2 YNNKEL (reference sequence).

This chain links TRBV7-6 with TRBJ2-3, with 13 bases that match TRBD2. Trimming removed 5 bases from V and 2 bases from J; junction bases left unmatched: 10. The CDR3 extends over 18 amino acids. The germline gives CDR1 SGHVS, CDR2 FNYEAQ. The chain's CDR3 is CASSLSGLAGASTDTQYF. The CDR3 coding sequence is TGTGCCAGCAGCCTATCCGGACTAGCGGGGGCTTCCACAGATACGCAGTATTTT.

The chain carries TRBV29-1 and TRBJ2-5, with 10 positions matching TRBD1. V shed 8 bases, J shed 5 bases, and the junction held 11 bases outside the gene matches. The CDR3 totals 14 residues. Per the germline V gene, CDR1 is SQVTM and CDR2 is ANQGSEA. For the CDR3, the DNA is TGCAGCAAAACCGGACAGGGGGGACGGGAGACCCAGTACTTC. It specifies CSKTGQGGRETQYF. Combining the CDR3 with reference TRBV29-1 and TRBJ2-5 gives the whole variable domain SAVISQKPSRDICQRGTSLTIQCQVDSQVTMMFWYRQQPGQSLTLIATANQGSEATYESGFVIDKFPISRPNLTFSTLTVSNMSPEDSSIYLCSKTGQGGRETQYFGPGTRLLVL.

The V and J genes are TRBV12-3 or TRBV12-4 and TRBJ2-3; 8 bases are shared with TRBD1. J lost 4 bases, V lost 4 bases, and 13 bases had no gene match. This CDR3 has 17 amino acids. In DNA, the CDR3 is TGTGCCAGCAGTTATCCCCGGGACAGGCGCGGGGCAGATACGCAGTATTTT. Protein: CASSYPRDRRGADTQYF.

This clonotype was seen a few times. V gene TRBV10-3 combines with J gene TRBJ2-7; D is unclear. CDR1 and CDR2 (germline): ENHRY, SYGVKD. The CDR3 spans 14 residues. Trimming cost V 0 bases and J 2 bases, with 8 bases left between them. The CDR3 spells CAISESRITYEQYF. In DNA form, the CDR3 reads TGTGCCATCAGTGAGTCGCGGATTACCTACGAGCAGTACTTC.

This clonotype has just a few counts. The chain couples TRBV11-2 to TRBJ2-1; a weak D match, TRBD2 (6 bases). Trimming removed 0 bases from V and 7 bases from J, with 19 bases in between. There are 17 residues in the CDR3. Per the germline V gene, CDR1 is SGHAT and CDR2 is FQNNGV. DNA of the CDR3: TGTGCCAGCAGCTTAGATCTGGCTAGCGCAATCGGGAATGAGCAGTTCTTC. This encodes CASSLDLASAIGNEQFF.

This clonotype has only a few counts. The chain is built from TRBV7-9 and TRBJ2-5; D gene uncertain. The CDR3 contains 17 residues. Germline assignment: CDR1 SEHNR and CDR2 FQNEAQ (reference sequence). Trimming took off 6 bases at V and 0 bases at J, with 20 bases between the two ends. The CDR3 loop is CASSYPYGASHQETQYF. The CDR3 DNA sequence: TGTGCCAGCAGTTACCCCTATGGAGCGAGCCACCAAGAGACCCAGTACTTC.

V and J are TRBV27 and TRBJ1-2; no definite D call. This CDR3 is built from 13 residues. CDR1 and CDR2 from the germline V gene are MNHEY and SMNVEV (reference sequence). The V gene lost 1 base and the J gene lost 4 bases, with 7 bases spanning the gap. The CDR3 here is CASSLYRSYGYTF. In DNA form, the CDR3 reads TGTGCCAGCAGTTTATACAGAAGCTATGGCTACACCTTC.

CDR3 protein: CASSAGTAGYEQYF. The CDR3 DNA follows: TGTGCCAGCAGTGCCGGGACAGCTGGCTACGAGCAGTACTTC. The V call is TRBV27, the J call TRBJ2-7; 7 positions agree with TRBD1. There are 14 residues in the CDR3. V was pared by 5 bases and J by 3 bases, with 7 bases of the junction left unmatched. Germline CDR1 and CDR2: MNHEY and SMNVEV (reference sequence).

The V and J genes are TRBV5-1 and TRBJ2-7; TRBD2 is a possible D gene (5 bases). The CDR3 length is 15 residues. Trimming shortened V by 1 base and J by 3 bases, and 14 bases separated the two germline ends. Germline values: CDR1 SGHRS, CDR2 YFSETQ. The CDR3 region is CASSLTGLSDYEQYF. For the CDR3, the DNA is TGCGCCAGCAGCTTGACGGGGTTAAGTGACTACGAGCAGTACTTC. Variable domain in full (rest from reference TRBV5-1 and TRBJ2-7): KAGVTQTPRYLIKTRGQQVTLSCSPISGHRSVSWYQQTPGQGLQFLFEYFSETQRNKGNFPGRFSGRQFSNSRSEMNVSTLELGDSALYLCASSLTGLSDYEQYFGPGTRLTVT.

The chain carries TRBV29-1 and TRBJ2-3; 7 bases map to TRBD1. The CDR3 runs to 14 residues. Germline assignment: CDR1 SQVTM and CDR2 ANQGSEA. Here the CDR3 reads CGTGTDKSTDTQYF. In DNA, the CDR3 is TGCGGGACCGGGACAGACAAGAGCACAGATACGCAGTATTTT.

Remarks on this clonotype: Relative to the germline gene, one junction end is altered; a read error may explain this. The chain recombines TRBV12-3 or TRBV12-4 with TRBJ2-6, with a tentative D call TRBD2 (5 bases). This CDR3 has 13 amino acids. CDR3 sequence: CASSFQVPGVRTF. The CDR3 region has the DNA TGTGCCAGCAGTTTTCAAGTTCCCGGGGTCCGGACTTTC.

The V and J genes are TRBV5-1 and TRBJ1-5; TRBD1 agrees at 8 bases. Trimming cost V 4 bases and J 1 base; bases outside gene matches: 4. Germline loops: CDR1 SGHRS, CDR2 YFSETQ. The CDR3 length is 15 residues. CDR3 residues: CASSMTGESNQPQHF. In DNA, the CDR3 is TGCGCCAGCAGCATGACAGGGGAAAGCAATCAGCCCCAGCATTTT.

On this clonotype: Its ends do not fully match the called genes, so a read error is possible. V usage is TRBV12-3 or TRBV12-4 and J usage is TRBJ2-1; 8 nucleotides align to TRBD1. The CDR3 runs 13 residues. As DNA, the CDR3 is TGTGCCAGCAGTTCCGGACAGGGTGCTGAGCGGTTCTTC. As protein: CASSSGQGAERFF.

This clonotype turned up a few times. The CDR3 loop is CASSSSSSGNPYEQYF. Here the CDR3 DNA reads TGTGCCAGCAGCTCCTCCTCTAGCGGGAACCCCTACGAGCAGTACTTC. The chain employs TRBV13 and TRBJ2-7; 9 nucleotides align to TRBD2. Trimming cost V 4 bases and J 2 bases; bases outside gene matches: 9. Germline values: CDR1 PRHDT, CDR2 FYEKMQ (reference sequence). The CDR3 extends over 16 amino acids.